Listed here are 19 T cell receptor beta chains from one sample, sequenced in a study of control samples from healthy donors and cancer patients. The data were produced by immunoSEQ multiplex PCR, yet TCRdb's version contains in-frame clones alone and is incomplete. Counted here are roughly 120,000 clones, 90% occurring once; the ten biggest clones make up 4.4%. Input material: blood. These receptors came from a human donor in good health. The donor label of this sample is uncertain.

This chain uses TRBV5-1 with TRBJ2-7; the D gene is possibly TRBD1 (5 bases). V lost 1 base to trimming and J lost 4 bases, with 6 bases between them. Germline CDR1 SGHRS, CDR2 YFSETQ. This CDR3 comprises 12 residues. CDR3 in amino acids: CASSLPGYEQYF. For the CDR3, the DNA is TGCGCCAGCAGCTTGCCAGGGTACGAGCAGTACTTC.

The chain carries TRBV5-5 and TRBJ1-4; no clear D. Between the trimmed V and J ends, which lost 4 bases and 11 bases, there was a span of 15 bases. The CDR3 has 13 amino acids. Germline V CDR1 and CDR2: SGHKS, YYEKEE (reference sequence). This CDR3 reads CASSRRSREKLFF. In nucleotides, the CDR3 is TGTGCCAGCAGCCGGAGGTCGAGGGAGAAACTGTTTTTT. Supplemented by reference TRBV5-5 and TRBJ1-4, the full variable domain reads DAGVTQSPTHLIKTRGQQVTLRCSPISGHKSVSWYQQVLGQGPQFIFQYYEKEERGRGNFPDRFSARQFPNYSSELNVNALLLGDSALYLCASSRRSREKLFFGSGTQLSVL.

V usage is TRBV7-9 and J usage is TRBJ1-4; 10 bases align to TRBD1. The ends lost 5 bases at V and 8 bases at J; junction bases unmatched: 8. Germline CDR1 SEHNR, CDR2 FQNEAQ (reference sequence). The CDR3 is made up of 15 amino acids. CDR3 bases: TGTGCCAGCAGCACACGACAGGGGGCGGAGGAAAAACTGTTTTTT. As protein: CASSTRQGAEEKLFF.

The chain links TRBV10-3 to TRBJ2-7; 10 nucleotides line up with TRBD2. In germline, CDR1 is ENHRY, CDR2 SYGVKD. The CDR3 has 16 amino acids. Germline trimming cut 0 bases from V and 3 bases from J; bases unmatched to any gene: 5. The DNA for the CDR3 is TGTGCCATCAGTGAGTCGCCACTAGCGGGGCTCTACGAGCAGTACTTC. It yields the protein CAISESPLAGLYEQYF.

This rearrangement joins TRBV27 to TRBJ1-1, with unresolved D. Germline V CDR1 and CDR2: MNHEY, SMNVEV (reference sequence). V was cut by 0 bases and J by 7 bases, with 9 bases left in between. The CDR3 covers 13 residues. CDR3 protein: CASSLSARREAFF. In DNA, the CDR3 is TGTGCCAGCAGTTTATCGGCCCGGCGTGAAGCTTTCTTT.

The rearrangement uses TRBV2 and TRBJ2-7; 8 bases agree with TRBD1. The CDR3 covers 14 residues. The germline gives CDR1 SNHLY, CDR2 FYNNEI. The trim removed 6 bases at V and 2 bases at J, leaving 6 bases unmatched. CDR3 DNA: TGTGCCAGCAGACCGGGACAGGTTGCCTACGAGCAGTACTTC. Translating it yields CASRPGQVAYEQYF.

This clone has a single count. The chain combines TRBV5-6 with TRBJ2-5; 11 nucleotides agree with TRBD2. Germline-derived CDR1 and CDR2 are SGHDT and YYEEEE. This CDR3 spans 16 amino acids. After removal of 2 bases from V and 5 bases from J, the junction contained 8 bases not matched to a gene. The DNA of the CDR3 is TGTGCCAGCAGCTTTGTAGCGGGGGGGCCTTTGGAGACCCAGTACTTC. Translated, it gives CASSFVAGGPLETQYF.

The chain couples TRBV27 to TRBJ1-5; D is possibly TRBD1 (5 bases). Germline CDR1 reads MNHEY; CDR2 reads SMNVEV (reference sequence). The CDR3 contains 14 residues. Trimming removed 6 bases from V and 2 bases from J, with 11 bases in between. CDR3 loop: CASSGGNGNQPQHF. CDR3 DNA sequence: TGTGCCAGCAGCGGGGGGAATGGCAATCAGCCCCAGCATTTT.

The chain joins TRBV6-6 to TRBJ1-1; D is undetermined. Germline lookup yields CDR1 MNHNY and CDR2 SVGAGI (reference sequence). Trimming stripped 2 bases from V and 1 base from J, with 5 bases between. The CDR3 has 13 residues. The CDR3 DNA sequence: TGTGCCAGCAGTTACGCAGGGAACACTGAAGCTTTCTTT. It is translated as CASSYAGNTEAFF.

The V gene is TRBV27, the J gene TRBJ1-5; perhaps TRBD1 as D (5 bases). V was cut by 6 bases and J by 6 bases, with 15 bases left in between. CDR1 is MNHEY, CDR2 SMNVEV, per germline (reference sequence). This CDR3 comprises 14 residues. The DNA for the CDR3 is TGTGCCAGCAGCCGCCAGGGTGACGGTCAGCCCCAGCATTTT. This gives the protein CASSRQGDGQPQHF.

The CDR3 sequence: CASSFISDGRARETQYF. CDR3 sequence (DNA): TGTGCCAGCAGTTTTATAAGTGATGGCAGGGCCCGAGAGACCCAGTACTTC. V gene TRBV27 combines with J gene TRBJ2-5, with D tentatively TRBD1 (5 bases). Looked up from germline, CDR1 is MNHEY and CDR2 is SMNVEV (reference sequence). The CDR3 is 17 amino acids. Trimming took off 3 bases at V and 4 bases at J, with 21 bases between the two ends.

The genes are TRBV7-2 and TRBJ2-7; TRBD1 aligns across 8 bases. The CDR3 loop spans 13 amino acids. The V gene's germline CDR1 is SGHTA and CDR2 FQGNSA. V dropped 5 bases and J dropped 5; count of bases not matched to a gene: 5. Here the CDR3 DNA reads TGTGCCAGCAGCCAAACAGGGGGAGACGAGCAGTACGTC. Residues: CASSQTGGDEQYV.

This chain joins TRBV6-1 and TRBJ2-3; D might be TRBD1 (5 bases). Looked up from germline, CDR1 is MNHNS and CDR2 is SASEGT. This CDR3 spans 16 amino acids. The V end was cut by 0 bases, the J end by 2 bases, with 12 bases between. The CDR3 coding sequence is TGTGCCAGCAGTGAAGCGGGAACAGGACCCACAGATACGCAGTATTTT. Protein product: CASSEAGTGPTDTQYF.

V and J are TRBV12-3 or TRBV12-4 and TRBJ1-1, with D uncertain. CDR3 size: 13 residues. Between the trimmed V and J ends, which lost 2 bases and 3 bases, there was a span of 7 bases. The CDR3 DNA sequence: TGTGCCAGCAGTTTAACGCGGGACACTGAAGCTTTCTTT. It translates to CASSLTRDTEAFF.

The chain carries TRBV18 and TRBJ1-1, with 9 bases lining up with TRBD1. The V segment lost 6 bases and the J segment 4 bases; nucleotides outside the gene matches: 9. The CDR3 consists of 15 residues. Germline CDR1 and CDR2: KGHSH and LQKENI. The CDR3 DNA is TGTGCCAGCTCGGGCACAGGGGGCTTCGGCACTGAAGCTTTCTTT. Translated: CASSGTGGFGTEAFF.

This chain links TRBV7-9 with TRBJ1-5; TRBD1 matches 11 bases. The germline gives CDR1 SEHNR, CDR2 FQNEAQ (reference sequence). After removal of 5 bases from V and 6 bases from J, the junction contained 6 bases not matched to a gene. The CDR3 loop spans 15 amino acids. Here the CDR3 reads CASSKGTGGGQPQHF. DNA for the CDR3: TGTGCCAGCAGCAAAGGGACAGGGGGAGGTCAGCCCCAGCATTTT.

The chain employs TRBV6-6 and TRBJ2-1; TRBD1 matches at 8 bases. Losses at the gene ends were 5 bases for V and 9 bases for J; bases not matched to a gene: 6. CDR1 and CDR2 from the germline V gene are MNHNY and SVGAGI (reference sequence). This CDR3 region has 13 residues. The CDR3 DNA reads as TGTGCCAGCAGTAGGACAGGGTCAGGTGAGCAGTTCTTC. As protein: CASSRTGSGEQFF.

This chain joins TRBV5-6 and TRBJ1-3; D gene unclear. Germline loops: CDR1 SGHDT, CDR2 YYEEEE. V lost 1 base and J lost 0, with 17 bases in between. This CDR3 contains 18 residues. The CDR3 nucleotides are TGTGCCAGCAGCTTGCCAACGGCCGGAGGATTCTCTGGAAACACCATATATTTT. As protein: CASSLPTAGGFSGNTIYF.

This chain connects TRBV7-8 to TRBJ1-3; D unresolved. This CDR3 region has 14 residues. Germline values: CDR1 SGHVS, CDR2 FQNEAQ. V lost 4 bases and J 0 bases, leaving 7 bases between the germline ends. CDR3 amino acids: CASSSTSSGNTIYF. In nucleotides, the CDR3 is TGTGCCAGCAGCTCCACAAGCTCTGGAAACACCATATATTTT. The full variable domain, with the rest looked up from reference TRBV7-8 and TRBJ1-3, is GAGVSQSPRYKVAKRGQDVALRCDPISGHVSLFWYQQALGQGPEFLTYFQNEAQLDKSGLPSDRFFAERPEGSVSTLKIQRTQQEDSAVYLCASSSTSSGNTIYFGEGSWLTVV.